What follows are 9 T cell receptor beta chains derived from one specimen sequenced in a study of Ad26.COV2.S vaccination and SARS-CoV-2 variants. The treatment denotes: some 19 received Ad26.COV2.S at low or high dose, single or two shots; 5 received placebo; per-sample allocation not given. At day 63 after the first vaccine or placebo injection, samples were drawn. Here immunoSEQ multiplex PCR was the method, and the copy in TCRdb shows in-frame clones only, minus some. Here the sample spans about 350,000 clones, 86% being singletons. Sample: peripheral blood, taken in a trial of Ad26.COV2.S vaccine versus placebo. The source of these receptors is a person between 18 and 65 years old who received the Ad26.COV2.S COVID-19 vaccine or a placebo.

This chain joins TRBV15 and TRBJ2-7; a possible D gene is TRBD1 (6 bases). The CDR3 runs to 14 residues. In germline, CDR1 is LNHNV, CDR2 YYDKDF (reference sequence). Trimming took 1 base from V and 8 from J, leaving 15 bases between them. CDR3 nucleotides: TGTGCCACCAGCAGAGGGGGGACACCAGACAAGCAGTACTTC. This sequence encodes CATSRGGTPDKQYF. Full variable domain (rest looked up from reference TRBV15 and TRBJ2-7): DAMVIQNPRYQVTQFGKPVTLSCSQTLNHNVMYWYQQKSSQAPKLLFHYYDKDFNNEADTPDNFQSRRPNTSFCFLDIRSPGLGDTAMYLCATSRGGTPDKQYFGPGTRLTVT.

This clone was detected a few times. This rearrangement joins TRBV25-1 to TRBJ2-7; no definite D call. This CDR3 spans 15 amino acids. V lost 6 bases to trimming and J lost 4 bases, with 19 bases between them. Germline V gene data show CDR1 as MGHDK and CDR2 as SYGVNS. CDR3 bases: TGTGCCAGCAGCGCCCTCGATTCCCTGGATTACGAGCAGTACTTC. Translating gives CASSALDSLDYEQYF.

The genes are TRBV6-4 and TRBJ2-1; 7 bases line up with TRBD2. Unmatched junction bases numbered 2, after V lost 2 bases and J lost 1 base. CDR3 length: 15 residues. Germline V gene sequence: CDR1 MRHNA, CDR2 SNTAGT. The CDR3 nucleotides are TGTGCCAGCAGTGACGGGGGAGGGTCCTACAATGAGCAGTTCTTC. Protein sequence: CASSDGGGSYNEQFF.

The rearrangement joins TRBV6-5 to TRBJ2-4, with TRBD2 identical over 8 bases. V trimming: 8 bases; J trimming: 0 bases; junction bases outside the gene matches: 3. The CDR3 runs to 14 residues. Germline V gives CDR1 MNHEY, CDR2 SVGAGI. CDR3 sequence (DNA): TGTGCCAGCCGGGAGGGAGTAGCCAAAAACATTCAGTACTTC. The encoded protein is CASREGVAKNIQYF.

The rearrangement uses TRBV2 and TRBJ2-1; 9 bases align to TRBD2. The CDR3 sequence is 16 residues long. CDR1 SNHLY and CDR2 FYNNEI come from the germline V gene. V trimming: 6 bases; J trimming: 0 bases; junction bases outside the gene matches: 6. CDR3 DNA sequence: TGTGCCAGCAGAATGGGCGGGGGGGTCTCCTACAATGAGCAGTTCTTC. Translation: CASRMGGGVSYNEQFF.

This clone came up once. This chain connects TRBV18 to TRBJ1-5; D unclear. With 1 base removed from V and 7 bases from J, the gap between germline ends came to 11 bases. CDR3 length: 14 amino acids. The germline CDR1 and CDR2 sequences are KGHSH and LQKENI. As DNA, the CDR3 is TGTGCCAGCTCACCACGAGGATCGAGCCAGCCCCAGCATTTT. Translation gives CASSPRGSSQPQHF. Complete variable domain (other parts from reference TRBV18 and TRBJ1-5): NAGVMQNPRHLVRRRGQEARLRCSPMKGHSHVYWYRQLPEEGLKFMVYLQKENIIDESGMPKERFSAEFPKEGPSILRIQQVVRGDSAAYFCASSPRGSSQPQHFGDGTRLSIL.

This clone was seen once. CDR3 amino acids: CASSLSGFGETQYF. The CDR3 nucleotides are TGTGCCAGCAGTTTATCAGGGTTTGGGGAGACCCAGTACTTC. This chain uses TRBV28 with TRBJ2-5, with D perhaps TRBD1 (5 bases). The CDR3 extends over 14 amino acids. V was shortened by 1 base and J by 5 bases, with 11 bases between the two germline ends. Germline V lookup: CDR1 MDHEN, CDR2 SYDVKM.

This clone was recorded once. The chain couples TRBV28 to TRBJ2-7, with 12 bases lining up with TRBD1. After removal of 2 bases from V and 5 bases from J, the junction contained 4 bases not matched to a gene. Per the germline V gene, CDR1 is MDHEN and CDR2 is SYDVKM. The CDR3 runs to 15 residues. The CDR3 DNA is TGTGCCAGCAGTTTAGCCGGGACAGGGGGCCACGAGCAGTACTTC. It yields the protein CASSLAGTGGHEQYF.

The chain combines TRBV9 with TRBJ2-2; the match to TRBD2 covers 11 bases. Germline CDR1 is SGDLS and CDR2 is YYNGEE. With 4 bases clipped from V and 5 bases from J, the junction kept 10 bases outside the gene matches. The CDR3 spans 17 residues. CDR3 amino acids: CASSPTLAGGRTGELFF. CDR3 sequence (DNA): TGTGCCAGCAGCCCAACCTTAGCGGGGGGGCGAACCGGGGAGCTGTTTTTT.